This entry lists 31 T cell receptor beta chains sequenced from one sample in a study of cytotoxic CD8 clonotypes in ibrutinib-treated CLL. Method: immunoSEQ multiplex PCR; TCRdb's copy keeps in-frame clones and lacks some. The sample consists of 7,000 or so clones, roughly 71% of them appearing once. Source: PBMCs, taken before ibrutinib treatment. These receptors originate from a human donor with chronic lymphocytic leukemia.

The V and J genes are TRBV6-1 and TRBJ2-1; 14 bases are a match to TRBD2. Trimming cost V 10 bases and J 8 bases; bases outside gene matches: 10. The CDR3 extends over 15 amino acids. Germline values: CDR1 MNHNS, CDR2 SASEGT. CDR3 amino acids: CATKLGTSGSYEQFF. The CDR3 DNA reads TGTGCCACCAAACTCGGGACTAGCGGGAGTTATGAGCAGTTCTTC.

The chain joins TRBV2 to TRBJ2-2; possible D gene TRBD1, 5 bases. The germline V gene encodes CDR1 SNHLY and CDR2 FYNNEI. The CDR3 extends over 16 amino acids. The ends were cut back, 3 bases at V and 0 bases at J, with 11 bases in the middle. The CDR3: CASSELGLSNTGELFF. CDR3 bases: TGTGCCAGCAGTGAGTTGGGGCTGTCGAACACCGGGGAGCTGTTTTTT.

DNA of the CDR3: TGTGCCAGTATAGCCGGGACCGGCCCTAATCAGCCCCAGCATTTT. Translation gives CASIAGTGPNQPQHF. The V gene is TRBV19, the J gene TRBJ1-5; D may be TRBD1 (5 bases). This CDR3 comprises 15 residues. V shed 7 bases and J shed 4 bases, with 17 bases lying between them. CDR1 and CDR2 (germline): LNHDA, SQIVND (reference sequence).

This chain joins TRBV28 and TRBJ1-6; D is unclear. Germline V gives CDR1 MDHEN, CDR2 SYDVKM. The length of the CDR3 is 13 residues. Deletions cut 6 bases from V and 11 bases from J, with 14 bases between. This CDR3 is CASRKRVNPPLHF. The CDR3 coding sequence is TGTGCCAGCAGGAAACGGGTGAACCCACCCCTCCACTTT. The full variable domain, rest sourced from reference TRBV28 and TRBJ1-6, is DVKVTQSSRYLVKRTGEKVFLECVQDMDHENMFWYRQDPGLGLRLIYFSYDVKMKEKGDIPEGYSVSREKKERFSLILESASTNQTSMYLCASRKRVNPPLHFGNGTRLTVT.

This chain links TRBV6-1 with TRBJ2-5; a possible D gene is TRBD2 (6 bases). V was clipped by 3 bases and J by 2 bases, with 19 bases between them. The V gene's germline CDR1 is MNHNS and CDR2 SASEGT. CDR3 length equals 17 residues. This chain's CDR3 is CASSDRELAGRQETQYF. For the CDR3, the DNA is TGTGCCAGCAGTGACAGGGAATTGGCGGGGCGGCAAGAGACCCAGTACTTC.

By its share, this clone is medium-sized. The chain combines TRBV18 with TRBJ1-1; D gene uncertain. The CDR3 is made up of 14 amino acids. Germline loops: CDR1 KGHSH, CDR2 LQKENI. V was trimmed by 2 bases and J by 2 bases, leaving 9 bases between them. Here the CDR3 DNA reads TGTGCCAGCTCACCATCCAGGACCAACACTGAAGCTTTCTTT. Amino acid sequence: CASSPSRTNTEAFF. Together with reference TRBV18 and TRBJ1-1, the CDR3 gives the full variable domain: NAGVMQNPRHLVRRRGQEARLRCSPMKGHSHVYWYRQLPEEGLKFMVYLQKENIIDESGMPKERFSAEFPKEGPSILRIQQVVRGDSAAYFCASSPSRTNTEAFFGQGTRLTVV.

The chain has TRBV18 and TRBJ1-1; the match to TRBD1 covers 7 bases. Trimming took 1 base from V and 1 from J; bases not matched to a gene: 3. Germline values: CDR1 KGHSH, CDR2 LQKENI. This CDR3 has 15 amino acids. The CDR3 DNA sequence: TGTGCCAGCTCACCACAGGGACAGACGAACACTGAAGCTTTCTTT. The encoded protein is CASSPQGQTNTEAFF.

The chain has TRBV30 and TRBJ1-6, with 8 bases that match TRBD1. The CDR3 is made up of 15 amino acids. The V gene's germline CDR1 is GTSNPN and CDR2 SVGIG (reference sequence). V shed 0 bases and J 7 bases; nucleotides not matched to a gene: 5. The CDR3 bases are TGTGCCTGGAGTGTTGCCAGGGGGCTAAATTCACCCCTCCACTTT. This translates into CAWSVARGLNSPLHF.

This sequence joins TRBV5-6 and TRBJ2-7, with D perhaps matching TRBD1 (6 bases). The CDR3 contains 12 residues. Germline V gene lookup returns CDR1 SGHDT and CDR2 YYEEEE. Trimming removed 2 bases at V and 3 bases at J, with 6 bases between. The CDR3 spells CASSLQGYEQYF. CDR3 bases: TGTGCCAGCAGCTTACAGGGCTACGAGCAGTACTTC.

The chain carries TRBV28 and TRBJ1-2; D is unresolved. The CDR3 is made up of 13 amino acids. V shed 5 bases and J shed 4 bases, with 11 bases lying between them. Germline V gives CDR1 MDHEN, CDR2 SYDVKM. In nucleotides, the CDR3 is TGTGCCAGCAGTCTAGGACCGAGCTATGGCTACACCTTC. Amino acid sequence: CASSLGPSYGYTF.

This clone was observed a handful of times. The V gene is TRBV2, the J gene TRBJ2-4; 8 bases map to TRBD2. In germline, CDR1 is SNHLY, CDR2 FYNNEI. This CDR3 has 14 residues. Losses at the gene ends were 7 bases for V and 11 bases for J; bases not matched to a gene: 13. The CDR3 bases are TGTGCCAGCATGGCCCGGGGTAGCGGGACTCTTCAGTACTTC. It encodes CASMARGSGTLQYF.

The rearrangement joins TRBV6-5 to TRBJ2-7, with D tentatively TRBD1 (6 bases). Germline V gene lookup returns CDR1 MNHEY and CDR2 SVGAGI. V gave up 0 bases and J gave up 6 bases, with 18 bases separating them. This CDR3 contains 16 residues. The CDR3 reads CASSYSPRGGKSEQYF. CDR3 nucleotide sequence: TGTGCCAGCAGTTACTCTCCCAGGGGTGGTAAATCCGAGCAGTACTTC.

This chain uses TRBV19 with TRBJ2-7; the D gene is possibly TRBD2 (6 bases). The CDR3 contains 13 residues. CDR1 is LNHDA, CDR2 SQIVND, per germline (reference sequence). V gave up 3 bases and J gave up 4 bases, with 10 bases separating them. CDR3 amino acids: CASSISRGYEQYF. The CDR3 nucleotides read TGTGCCAGTAGTATCTCTCGGGGGTACGAGCAGTACTTC.

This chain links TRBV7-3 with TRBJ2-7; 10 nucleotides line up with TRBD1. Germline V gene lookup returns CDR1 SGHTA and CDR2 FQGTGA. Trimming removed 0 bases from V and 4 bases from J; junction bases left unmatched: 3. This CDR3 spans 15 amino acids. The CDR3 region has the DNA TGTGCCAGCAGCTTAACAGGGACAGGGGAGTACGAGCAGTACTTC. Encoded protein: CASSLTGTGEYEQYF. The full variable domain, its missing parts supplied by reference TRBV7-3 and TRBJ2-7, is GAGVSQTPSNKVTEKGKYVELRCDPISGHTALYWYRQSLGQGPEFLIYFQGTGAADDSGLPNDRFFAVRPEGSVSTLKIQRTERGDSAVYLCASSLTGTGEYEQYFGPGTRLTVT.

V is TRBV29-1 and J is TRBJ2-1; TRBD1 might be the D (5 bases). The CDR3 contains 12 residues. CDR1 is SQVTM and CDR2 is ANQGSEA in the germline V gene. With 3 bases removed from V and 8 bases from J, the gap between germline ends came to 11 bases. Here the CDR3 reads CSVELVGDEQFF. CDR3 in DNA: TGCAGCGTTGAGTTGGTAGGGGATGAGCAGTTCTTC.

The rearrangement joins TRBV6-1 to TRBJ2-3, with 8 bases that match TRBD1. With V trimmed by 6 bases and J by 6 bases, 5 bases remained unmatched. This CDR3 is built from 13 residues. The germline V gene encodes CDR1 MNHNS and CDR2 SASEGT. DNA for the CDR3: TGTGCCAGCAGGCAGGGGGCAGTGGATACGCAGTATTTT. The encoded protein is CASRQGAVDTQYF.

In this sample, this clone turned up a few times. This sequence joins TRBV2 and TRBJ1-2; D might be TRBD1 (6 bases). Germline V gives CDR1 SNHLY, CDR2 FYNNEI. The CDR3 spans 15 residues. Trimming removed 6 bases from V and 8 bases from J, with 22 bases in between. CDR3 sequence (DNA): TGTGCCAGCAGGGCAGCCGGGACAACTTTCGAGGGCTACACCTTC. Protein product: CASRAAGTTFEGYTF. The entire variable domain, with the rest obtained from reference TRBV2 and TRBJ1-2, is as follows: EPEVTQTPSHQVTQMGQEVILRCVPISNHLYFYWYRQILGQKVEFLVSFYNNEISEKSEIFDDQFSVERPDGSNFTLKIRSTKLEDSAMYFCASRAAGTTFEGYTFGSGTRLTVV.

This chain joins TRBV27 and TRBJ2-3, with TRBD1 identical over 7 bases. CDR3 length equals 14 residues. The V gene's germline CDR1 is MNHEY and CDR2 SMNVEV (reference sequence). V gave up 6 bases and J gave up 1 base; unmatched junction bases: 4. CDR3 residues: CASRADRGTDTQYF. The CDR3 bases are TGTGCCAGCAGGGCAGACAGGGGCACAGATACGCAGTATTTT.

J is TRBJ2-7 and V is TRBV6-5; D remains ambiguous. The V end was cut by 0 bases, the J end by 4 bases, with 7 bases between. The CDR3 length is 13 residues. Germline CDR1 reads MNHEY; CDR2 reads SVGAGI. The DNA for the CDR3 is TGTGCCAGCAGTTACTCTCACGAATACGAGCAGTACTTC. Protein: CASSYSHEYEQYF.

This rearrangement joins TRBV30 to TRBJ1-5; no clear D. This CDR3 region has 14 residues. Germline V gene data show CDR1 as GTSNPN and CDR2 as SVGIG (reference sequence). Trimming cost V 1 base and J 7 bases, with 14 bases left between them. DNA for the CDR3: TGTGCCTGGAGTGCAACCTCGGAGGACCAGCCCCAGCATTTT. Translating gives CAWSATSEDQPQHF.

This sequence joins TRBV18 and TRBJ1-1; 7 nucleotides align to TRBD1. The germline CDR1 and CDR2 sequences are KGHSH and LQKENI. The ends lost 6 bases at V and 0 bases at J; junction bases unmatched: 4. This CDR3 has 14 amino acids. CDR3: CASSPTGVNTEAFF. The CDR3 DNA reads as TGTGCCAGCTCGCCTACAGGGGTGAACACTGAAGCTTTCTTT.

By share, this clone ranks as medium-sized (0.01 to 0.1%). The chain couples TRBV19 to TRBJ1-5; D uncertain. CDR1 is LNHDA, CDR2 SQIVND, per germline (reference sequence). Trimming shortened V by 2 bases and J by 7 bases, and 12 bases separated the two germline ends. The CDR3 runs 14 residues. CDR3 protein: CASSIRESRQPQHF. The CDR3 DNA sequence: TGTGCCAGTAGTATAAGGGAGTCTAGGCAGCCCCAGCATTTT.

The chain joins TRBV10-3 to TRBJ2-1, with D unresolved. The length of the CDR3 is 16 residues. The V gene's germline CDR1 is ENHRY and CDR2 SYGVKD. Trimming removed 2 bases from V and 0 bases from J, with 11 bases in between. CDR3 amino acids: CAISEPGRSSYNEQFF. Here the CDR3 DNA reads TGTGCCATCAGTGAGCCCGGACGGAGCTCCTACAATGAGCAGTTCTTC.

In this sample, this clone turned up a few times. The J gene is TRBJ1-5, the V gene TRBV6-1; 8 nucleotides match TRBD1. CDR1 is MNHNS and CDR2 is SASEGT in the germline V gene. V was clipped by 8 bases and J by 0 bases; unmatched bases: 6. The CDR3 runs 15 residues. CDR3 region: CASVRDRLSNQPQHF. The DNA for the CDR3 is TGTGCCAGCGTCCGGGACAGGCTTAGCAATCAGCCCCAGCATTTT.

The CDR3 region has the DNA TGCGCCAGCAGCTTGTTGGGAGGGAGCACAGATACGCAGTATTTT. It is translated as CASSLLGGSTDTQYF. The chain recombines TRBV5-1 with TRBJ2-3; 7 bases line up with TRBD2. V lost 1 base, J lost 0 bases, and 2 bases stayed unmatched. Germline lookup yields CDR1 SGHRS and CDR2 YFSETQ. This CDR3 is built from 15 residues.

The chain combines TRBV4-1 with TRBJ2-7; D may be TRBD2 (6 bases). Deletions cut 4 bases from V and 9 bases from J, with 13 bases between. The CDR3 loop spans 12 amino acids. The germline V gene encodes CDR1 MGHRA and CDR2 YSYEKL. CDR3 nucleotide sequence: TGCGCCAGCAGCCCAGAGGGACTCAGGCAGTACTTC. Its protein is CASSPEGLRQYF.

The CDR3 coding sequence is TGCGCCAGCAGCCAAGATCAAAGGGAGACCCAGTACTTC. Protein sequence: CASSQDQRETQYF. The chain couples TRBV4-1 to TRBJ2-5; unclear D gene. Between the trimmed V and J ends, which lost 0 bases and 5 bases, there was a span of 7 bases. The CDR3 has 13 amino acids. The germline CDR1 and CDR2 sequences are MGHRA and YSYEKL.

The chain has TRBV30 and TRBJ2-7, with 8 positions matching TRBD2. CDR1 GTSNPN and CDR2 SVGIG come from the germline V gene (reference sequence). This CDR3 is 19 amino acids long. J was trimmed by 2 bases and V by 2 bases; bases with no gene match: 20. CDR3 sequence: CAWSNIILAGGGGPYEQYF. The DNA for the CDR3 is TGTGCCTGGAGTAACATAATTCTAGCGGGCGGGGGAGGCCCCTACGAGCAGTACTTC.

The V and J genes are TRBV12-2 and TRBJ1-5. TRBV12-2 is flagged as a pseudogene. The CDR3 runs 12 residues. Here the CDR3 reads CAAPKRSGVQHF. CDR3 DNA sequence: TGTGCAGCACCAAAGAGGAGTGGGGTCCAGCATTTT.

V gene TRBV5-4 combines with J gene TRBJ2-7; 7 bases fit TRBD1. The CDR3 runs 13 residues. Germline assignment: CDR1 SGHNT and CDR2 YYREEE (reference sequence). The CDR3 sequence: CATFPQGAYEQYF. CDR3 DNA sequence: TGTGCTACTTTCCCGCAGGGGGCCTACGAGCAGTACTTC.

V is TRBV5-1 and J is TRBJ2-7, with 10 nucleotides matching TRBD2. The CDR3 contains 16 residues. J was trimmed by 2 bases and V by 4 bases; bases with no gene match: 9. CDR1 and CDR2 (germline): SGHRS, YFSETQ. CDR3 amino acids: CASSLGSGRAAYEQYF. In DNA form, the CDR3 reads TGCGCCAGCAGCCTAGGGAGCGGGAGGGCCGCCTACGAGCAGTACTTC.